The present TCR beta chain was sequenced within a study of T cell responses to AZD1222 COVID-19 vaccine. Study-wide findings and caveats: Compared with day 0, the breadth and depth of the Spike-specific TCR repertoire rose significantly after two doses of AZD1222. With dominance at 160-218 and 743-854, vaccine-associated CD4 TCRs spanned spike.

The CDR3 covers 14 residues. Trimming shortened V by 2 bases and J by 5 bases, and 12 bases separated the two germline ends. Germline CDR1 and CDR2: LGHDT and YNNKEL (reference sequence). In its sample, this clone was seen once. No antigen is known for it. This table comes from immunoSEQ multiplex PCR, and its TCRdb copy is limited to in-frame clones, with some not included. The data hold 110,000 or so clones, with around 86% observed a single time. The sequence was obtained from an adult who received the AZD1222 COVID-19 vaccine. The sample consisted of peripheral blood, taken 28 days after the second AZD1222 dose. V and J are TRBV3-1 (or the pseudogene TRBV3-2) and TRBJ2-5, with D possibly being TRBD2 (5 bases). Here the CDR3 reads CASSQRGIRETQYF. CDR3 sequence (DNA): TGTGCCAGCAGCCAACGGGGAATCAGGGAGACCCAGTACTTC.